The clone carrying this T cell receptor (beta chain) was observed a few times. Its antigen remains unidentified. These data originate in a study of molecular identifiers for immune sequencing clone quantification. Study in general: Four of five RNA aliquots from approximately 22,000 or 94,000 naive CD8 T cells were sequenced. Regarding the study as a whole: In CMV-specific effectors, clones above 20 copies held over 99% of molecules; naive, under 1%.

From the PCR reads, TCRdb called clonotypes with MiXCR, one entry per CDR3 protein. The table has 550,000 to 750,000 distinct CDR3 sequences, 15% to 20% seen once; the top ten hold around 0.9%. Looked up from germline, CDR1 is LGHDT and CDR2 is YNNKEL (reference sequence). V was trimmed by 1 base and J by 0 bases, leaving 12 bases between them. The CDR3 is made up of 17 amino acids. Based on a CD8+CD4-CCR7+CD45RA+ profile, naive CD8 T cells were sorted. J is TRBJ1-4 and V is TRBV3-1; D call uncertain. Sample: naive CD8+ T cells from blood, with Jurkat cell RNA spiked in. Subset specified: FACS-sorted CD8+CD4-CCR7+CD45RA+ naive T cells. The sequence was collected from a human donor in good health. Some libraries in this study had Jurkat cell RNA spiked in. CDR3 nucleotides: TGTGCCAGCAGCCAAGTAATCCCGGTCGCAACTAATGAAAAACTGTTTTTT. This encodes CASSQVIPVATNEKLFF.